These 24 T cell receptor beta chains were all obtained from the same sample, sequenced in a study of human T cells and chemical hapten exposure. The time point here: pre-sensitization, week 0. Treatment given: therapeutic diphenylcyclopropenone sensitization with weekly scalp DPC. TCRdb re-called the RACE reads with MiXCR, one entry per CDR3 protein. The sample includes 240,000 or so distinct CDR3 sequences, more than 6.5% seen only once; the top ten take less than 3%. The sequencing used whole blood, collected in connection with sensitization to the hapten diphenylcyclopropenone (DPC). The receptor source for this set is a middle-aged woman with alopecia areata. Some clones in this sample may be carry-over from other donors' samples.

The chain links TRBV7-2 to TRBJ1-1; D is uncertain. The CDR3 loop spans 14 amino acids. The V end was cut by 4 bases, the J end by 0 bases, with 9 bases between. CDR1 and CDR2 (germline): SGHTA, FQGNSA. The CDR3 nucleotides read TGTGCCAGCAGCTACGCTTACTTGAACACTGAAGCTTTCTTT. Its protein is CASSYAYLNTEAFF.

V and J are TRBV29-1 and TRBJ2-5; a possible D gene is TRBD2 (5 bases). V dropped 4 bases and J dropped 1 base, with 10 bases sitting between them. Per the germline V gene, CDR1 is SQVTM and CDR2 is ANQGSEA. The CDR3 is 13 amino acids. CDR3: CSVVSGIQETQYF. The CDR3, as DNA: TGCAGCGTTGTATCGGGGATCCAAGAGACCCAGTACTTC.

The CDR3 region is CASSQVGRVWDSTYEQYF. Here the CDR3 DNA reads TGTGCCAGCAGCCAAGTAGGCCGCGTCTGGGATTCCACCTACGAGCAGTACTTC. The V call is TRBV7-9, the J call TRBJ2-7; D gene unclear. The CDR3 totals 18 residues. The V gene's germline CDR1 is SEHNR and CDR2 FQNEAQ (reference sequence). V was trimmed by 5 bases and J by 2 bases, leaving 25 bases between them.

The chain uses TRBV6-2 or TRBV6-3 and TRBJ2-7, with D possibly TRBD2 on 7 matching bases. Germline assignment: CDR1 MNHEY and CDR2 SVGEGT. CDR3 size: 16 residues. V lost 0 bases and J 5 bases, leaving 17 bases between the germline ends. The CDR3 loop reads CASSYSFGGRVNEQYF. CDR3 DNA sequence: TGTGCCAGCAGTTACTCATTCGGGGGGCGCGTCAACGAGCAGTACTTC.

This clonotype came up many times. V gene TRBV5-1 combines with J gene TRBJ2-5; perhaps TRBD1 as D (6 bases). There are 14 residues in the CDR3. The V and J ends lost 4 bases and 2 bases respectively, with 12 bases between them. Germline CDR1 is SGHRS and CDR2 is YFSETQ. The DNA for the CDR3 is TGCGCCAGCAGCGTCGGGACACCTCAAGAGACCCAGTACTTC. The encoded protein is CASSVGTPQETQYF.

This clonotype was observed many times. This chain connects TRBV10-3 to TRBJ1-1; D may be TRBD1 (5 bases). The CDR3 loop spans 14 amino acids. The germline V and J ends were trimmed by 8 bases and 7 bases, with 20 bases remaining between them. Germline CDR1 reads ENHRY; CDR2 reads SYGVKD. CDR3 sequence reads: CAIATDRSGIEAFF. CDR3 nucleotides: TGTGCCATCGCGACAGACCGAAGTGGGATTGAAGCTTTCTTT.

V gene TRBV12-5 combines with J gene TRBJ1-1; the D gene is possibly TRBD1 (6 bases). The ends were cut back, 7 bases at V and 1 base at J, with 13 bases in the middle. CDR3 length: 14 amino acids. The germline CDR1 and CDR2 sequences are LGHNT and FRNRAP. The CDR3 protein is CASVPGQKNTEAFF. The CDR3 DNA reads TGTGCTAGTGTCCCGGGACAAAAGAACACTGAAGCTTTCTTT.

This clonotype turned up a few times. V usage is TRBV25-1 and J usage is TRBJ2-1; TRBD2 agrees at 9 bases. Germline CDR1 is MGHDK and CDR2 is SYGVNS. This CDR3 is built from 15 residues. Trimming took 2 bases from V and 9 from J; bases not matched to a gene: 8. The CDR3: CASSEPSGDGAEQFF. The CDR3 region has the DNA TGTGCCAGCAGTGAACCTAGCGGGGATGGGGCTGAGCAGTTCTTC.

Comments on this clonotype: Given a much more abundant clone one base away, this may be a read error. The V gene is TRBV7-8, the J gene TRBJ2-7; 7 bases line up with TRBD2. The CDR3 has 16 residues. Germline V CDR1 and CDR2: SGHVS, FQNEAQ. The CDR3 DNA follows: TGTGCCAGCAGCCCCCATCCCAGCGGGATCCCCTACGAGCGGTACTTC. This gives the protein CASSPHPSGIPYERYF. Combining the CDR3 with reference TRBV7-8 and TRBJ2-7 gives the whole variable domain GAGVSQSPRYKVAKRGQDVALRCDPISGHVSLFWYQQALGQGPEFLTYFQNEAQLDKSGLPSDRFFAERPEGSVSTLKIQRTQQEDSAVYLCASSPHPSGIPYERYFGPGTRLTVT.

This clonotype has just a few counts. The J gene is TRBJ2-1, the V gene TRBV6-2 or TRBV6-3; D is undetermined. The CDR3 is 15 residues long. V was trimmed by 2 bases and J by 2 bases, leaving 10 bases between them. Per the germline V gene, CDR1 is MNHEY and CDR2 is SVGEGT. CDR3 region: CASSYEGRTYNEQFF. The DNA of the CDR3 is TGTGCCAGCAGTTACGAAGGACGCACCTACAATGAGCAGTTCTTC.

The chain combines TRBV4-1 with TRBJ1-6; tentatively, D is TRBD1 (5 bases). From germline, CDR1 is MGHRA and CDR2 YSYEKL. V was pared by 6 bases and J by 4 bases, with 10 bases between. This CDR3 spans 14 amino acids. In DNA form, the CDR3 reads TGCGCCAGCAGTCATGACAGATATAATTCACCCCTCCACTTT. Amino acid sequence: CASSHDRYNSPLHF.

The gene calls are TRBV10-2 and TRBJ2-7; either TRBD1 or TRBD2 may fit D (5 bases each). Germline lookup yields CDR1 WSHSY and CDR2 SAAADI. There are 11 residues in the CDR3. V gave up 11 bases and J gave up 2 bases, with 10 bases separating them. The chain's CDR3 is CAAGAAYEQYF. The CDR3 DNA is TGCGCCGCCGGGGCCGCCTACGAGCAGTACTTC.

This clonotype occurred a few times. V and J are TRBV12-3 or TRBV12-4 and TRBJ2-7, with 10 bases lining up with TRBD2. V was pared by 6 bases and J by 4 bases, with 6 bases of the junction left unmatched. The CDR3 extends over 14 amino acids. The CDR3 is CASRYGLAAYEQYF. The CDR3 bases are TGTGCCAGCAGATACGGACTAGCGGCATACGAGCAGTACTTC.

The CDR3 DNA reads as TGTGCCAGCAGTTCCAACCTAGCGGGGCATTACACAGATACGCAGTATTTT. Its protein is CASSSNLAGHYTDTQYF. The chain joins TRBV28 to TRBJ2-3; 9 bases are a match to TRBD2. CDR3 length equals 17 residues. V was clipped by 4 bases and J by 2 bases; unmatched bases: 10. CDR1 is MDHEN and CDR2 is SYDVKM in the germline V gene.

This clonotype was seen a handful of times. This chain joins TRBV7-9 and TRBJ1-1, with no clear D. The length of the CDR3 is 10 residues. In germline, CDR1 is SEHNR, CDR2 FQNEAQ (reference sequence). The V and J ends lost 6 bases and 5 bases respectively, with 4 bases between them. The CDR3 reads CASSGTEAFF. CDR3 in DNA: TGTGCCAGCAGTGGAACTGAAGCTTTCTTT.

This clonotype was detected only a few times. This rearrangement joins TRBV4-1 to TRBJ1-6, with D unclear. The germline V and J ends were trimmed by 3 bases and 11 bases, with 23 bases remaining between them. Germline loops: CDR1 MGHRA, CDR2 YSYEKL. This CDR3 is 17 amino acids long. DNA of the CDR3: TGCGCCAGCAGCCAGAAAAACGGCGGGAGGCCCGCAGCACCCCTCCACTTT. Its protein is CASSQKNGGRPAAPLHF.

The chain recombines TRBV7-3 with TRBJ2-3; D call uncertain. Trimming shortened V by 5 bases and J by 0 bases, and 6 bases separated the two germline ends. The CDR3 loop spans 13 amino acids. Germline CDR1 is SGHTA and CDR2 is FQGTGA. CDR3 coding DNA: TGTGCCAGCAGCCCTCAGAGCACAGATACGCAGTATTTT. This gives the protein CASSPQSTDTQYF. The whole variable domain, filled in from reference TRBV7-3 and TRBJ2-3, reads GAGVSQTPSNKVTEKGKYVELRCDPISGHTALYWYRQSLGQGPEFLIYFQGTGAADDSGLPNDRFFAVRPEGSVSTLKIQRTERGDSAVYLCASSPQSTDTQYFGPGTRLTVL.

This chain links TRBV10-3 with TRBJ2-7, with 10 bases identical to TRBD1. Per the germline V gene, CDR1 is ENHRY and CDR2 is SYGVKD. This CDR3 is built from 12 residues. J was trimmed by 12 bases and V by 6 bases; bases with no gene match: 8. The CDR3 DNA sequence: TGTGCCATCAGCCACGGACAGGGGGTTTTGTACTTC. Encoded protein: CAISHGQGVLYF.

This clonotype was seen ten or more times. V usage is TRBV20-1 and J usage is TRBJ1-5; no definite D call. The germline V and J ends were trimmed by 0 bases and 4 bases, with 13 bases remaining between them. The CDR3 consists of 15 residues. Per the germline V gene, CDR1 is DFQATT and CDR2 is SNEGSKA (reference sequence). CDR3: CSARDPGRLNQPQHF. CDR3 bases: TGCAGTGCTAGAGACCCCGGGAGATTGAATCAGCCCCAGCATTTT.

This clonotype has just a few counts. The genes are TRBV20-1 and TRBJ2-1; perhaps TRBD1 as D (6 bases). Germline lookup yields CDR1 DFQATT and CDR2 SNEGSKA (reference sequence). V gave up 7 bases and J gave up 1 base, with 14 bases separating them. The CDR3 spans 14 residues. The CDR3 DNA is TGCAGTGGGGTTAACCAGGGGTCCTACAATGAGCAGTTCTTC. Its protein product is CSGVNQGSYNEQFF.

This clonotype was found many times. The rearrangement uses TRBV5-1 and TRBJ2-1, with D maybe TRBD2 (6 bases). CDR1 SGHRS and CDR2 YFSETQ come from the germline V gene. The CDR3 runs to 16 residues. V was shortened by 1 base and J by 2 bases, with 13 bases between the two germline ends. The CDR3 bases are TGCGCCAGCAGCTTGCGGGTTAGCGGTACCTACAATGAGCAGTTCTTC. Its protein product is CASSLRVSGTYNEQFF.

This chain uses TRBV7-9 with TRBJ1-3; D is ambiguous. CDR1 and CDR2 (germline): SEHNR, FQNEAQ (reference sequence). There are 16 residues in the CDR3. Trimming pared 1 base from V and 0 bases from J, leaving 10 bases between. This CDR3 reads CASSLVSGFSGNTIYF. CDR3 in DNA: TGTGCCAGCAGCTTAGTCTCGGGATTCTCTGGAAACACCATATATTTT.

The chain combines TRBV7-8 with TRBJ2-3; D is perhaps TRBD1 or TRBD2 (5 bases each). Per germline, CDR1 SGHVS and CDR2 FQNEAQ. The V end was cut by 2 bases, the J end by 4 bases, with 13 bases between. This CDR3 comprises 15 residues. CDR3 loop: CASSLMRMGADTQYF. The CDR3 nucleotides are TGTGCCAGCAGCTTAATGCGGATGGGGGCAGATACGCAGTATTTT.

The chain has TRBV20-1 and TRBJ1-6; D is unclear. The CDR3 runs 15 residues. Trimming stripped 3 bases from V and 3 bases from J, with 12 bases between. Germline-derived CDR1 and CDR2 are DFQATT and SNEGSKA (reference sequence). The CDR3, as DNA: TGCAGTGCTAGCGTTGTAGGGAACTATAATTCACCCCTCCACTTT. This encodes CSASVVGNYNSPLHF.